Below, 14 T cell receptor beta chains from the same sample are listed, as sequenced in a study of immune characterization of retroperitoneal liposarcoma. TCRdb itself ran the PCR reads through MiXCR, one entry per CDR3 protein. The sample lists roughly 8,200 distinct CDR3 sequences, more than 35% occurring once. The sample comprised tumor tissue. These TCRs come from a male donor with retroperitoneal liposarcoma.

This clonotype is deemed large (0.1 to 1%). This chain uses TRBV6-1 with TRBJ2-5, with TRBD2 as a possible D gene (6 bases). Germline CDR1 MNHNS, CDR2 SASEGT. V shed 5 bases and J shed 1 base, with 20 bases lying between them. The CDR3 spans 17 residues. The CDR3 DNA reads as TGTGCCAGCAGTCTGGATGGAGGGGCCCTCTCCCAAGAGACCCAGTACTTC. Protein sequence: CASSLDGGALSQETQYF.

By share, this clonotype counts as medium-sized. This sequence may be a read error, since a much larger clone differs from it by one base. The genes are TRBV7-2 and TRBJ2-5; D may match TRBD1 or TRBD2 (7 bases each). The last part of the DNA fits TRBJ2-7 better; the J call may be wrong. Germline V gene data show CDR1 as SGHTA and CDR2 as FQGNSA. The CDR3 has 15 amino acids. The CDR3: CASSSRPGGVYEQYF. CDR3 bases: TGTGCCAGCAGCTCACGCCCAGGGGGGGTGTACGAGCAGTACTTC.

This clonotype was seen a handful of times. One end of the junction is discordant with germline, which a read error may explain. The chain links TRBV6-1 to TRBJ1-2; 12 positions match TRBD1. The CDR3 length is 15 residues. The germline V gene has CDR1 MNHNS and CDR2 SASEGT. For the CDR3, the DNA is TGTGCCAGCAGCGAAGCCGGGACAGGGGGCAATGGCTACACCTTC. It yields the protein CASSEAGTGGNGYTF.

This clonotype is categorized as medium-sized. The chain employs TRBV6-1 and TRBJ2-5; TRBD1 matches 7 bases. Per germline, CDR1 MNHNS and CDR2 SASEGT. Trimming cost V 7 bases and J 2 bases; bases outside gene matches: 7. The CDR3 is 14 amino acids. The DNA for the CDR3 is TGTGCCAGCACTAAGACGGGACAGCAAGAGACCCAGTACTTC. Translating it yields CASTKTGQQETQYF.

The chain has TRBV6-2 or TRBV6-3 and TRBJ2-5; no clear D. Gene TRBJ2-7 matches the end of the DNA better, so the J call may be wrong. Germline V gives CDR1 MNHEY, CDR2 SVGEGT. The CDR3 sequence is 13 residues long. This CDR3 is CASRYMPTSEQYF. The CDR3, as DNA: TGTGCCAGCAGGTACATGCCTACCTCCGAGCAGTACTTC.

V gene TRBV7-8 combines with J gene TRBJ2-3; D not resolved. This CDR3 is 13 amino acids long. V lost 5 bases and J 6 bases, leaving 12 bases between the germline ends. Looked up from germline, CDR1 is SGHVS and CDR2 is FQNEAQ. The CDR3 spells CASSARLGDTQYF. The CDR3 DNA is TGTGCCAGCAGCGCCCGCCTTGGGGATACGCAGTATTTT.

This clonotype appeared many times. This rearrangement joins TRBV6-1 to TRBJ2-1, with 10 bases fitting TRBD2. Trimming took 1 base from V and 2 from J; bases not matched to a gene: 14. The germline gives CDR1 MNHNS, CDR2 SASEGT. This CDR3 is 20 amino acids long. This chain's CDR3 is CASSEVQSPSGGRTYNEQFF. The CDR3 coding sequence is TGTGCCAGCAGTGAAGTTCAAAGCCCTAGCGGGGGACGTACCTACAATGAGCAGTTCTTC.

V gene TRBV27 combines with J gene TRBJ2-2; weak D call: TRBD2 (6 bases). The CDR3 covers 13 residues. Germline CDR1 reads MNHEY; CDR2 reads SMNVEV (reference sequence). Trimming took 5 bases from V and 6 from J, leaving 10 bases between them. CDR3 protein: CASSLERAGELFF. The CDR3 DNA reads TGTGCCAGCAGTCTCGAGCGGGCCGGGGAGCTGTTTTTT.

V gene TRBV7-4 combines with J gene TRBJ2-5, with D perhaps TRBD1 (6 bases). Germline V lookup: CDR1 SGHVT, CDR2 SQSDAQ. There are 15 residues in the CDR3. With 8 bases removed from V and 1 base from J, the gap between germline ends came to 17 bases. CDR3 amino acids: CASQHERGIQETQYF. In DNA, the CDR3 is TGTGCCAGCCAACACGAGAGGGGGATCCAAGAGACCCAGTACTTC.

This clonotype was detected once. This sequence joins TRBV6-1 and TRBJ2-5, with D possibly being TRBD1 (8 bases). The CDR3 spans 15 residues. Trimming stripped 2 bases from V and 11 bases from J, with 21 bases between. Germline V gene lookup returns CDR1 MNHNS and CDR2 SASEGT. The CDR3 region has the DNA TGTGCCAGCAGTGAATCAACAGGGGGAGGGGATGAGCAGTACTTC. This gives the protein CASSESTGGGDEQYF.

This clonotype was seen at least ten times. The rearrangement joins TRBV6-1 to TRBJ2-1, with D unresolved. CDR3 size: 13 residues. The germline V gene has CDR1 MNHNS and CDR2 SASEGT. V was shortened by 7 bases and J by 10 bases, with 17 bases between the two germline ends. The CDR3 loop is CASTDPRAYEQFF. CDR3 sequence (DNA): TGTGCCAGCACGGACCCGCGTGCCTACGAGCAGTTCTTC.

J is TRBJ2-2 and V is TRBV12-3 or TRBV12-4; D is unclear. CDR3 size: 15 residues. V lost 3 bases to trimming and J lost 5 bases, with 13 bases between them. The CDR3: CASSLSSMRTGELFF. The CDR3 DNA sequence: TGTGCCAGCAGTTTGAGTAGCATGAGAACCGGGGAGCTGTTTTTT.

In this sample, this clonotype turned up once. The chain recombines TRBV28 with TRBJ2-3; D is perhaps TRBD2 (5 bases). The CDR3 runs 17 residues. V was cut by 3 bases and J by 2 bases, with 18 bases left in between. Germline V gene lookup returns CDR1 MDHEN and CDR2 SYDVKM. CDR3 protein: CASSLGKVALTTDTQYF. CDR3 nucleotides: TGTGCCAGCAGTTTGGGAAAGGTAGCGCTTACCACAGATACGCAGTATTTT.

The chain carries TRBV12-3 or TRBV12-4 and TRBJ2-1, with 11 bases matching TRBD2. The CDR3 is 14 amino acids. V shed 5 bases and J 8 bases; nucleotides not matched to a gene: 5. The CDR3 sequence: CASSHLAGGYEQFF. DNA for the CDR3: TGTGCCAGCAGTCACCTAGCGGGGGGATATGAGCAGTTCTTC.